Sequencing of this T cell receptor (beta chain) was carried out in a study of T cells after yellow fever vaccination. Notes on the study in general: There was a small share of clonotypes that showed up in both the CD4 and CD8 compartments. A secondary response was less intense yet reached its peak sooner, at day 5 versus 15. Within FACS-sorted repertoires, abundant clonotypes contaminating from the bulk population could be present.

On this clonotype itself: No antigen is known for it.

A 5'RACE template-switching step, the method used to make TCR cDNA, added a universal primer site and UMIs. In TCRdb, the 5' RACE reads were re-called with MiXCR into one record per CDR3 protein. Altogether a few hundred thousand distinct CDR3 sequences are present, 6.7% being singletons, with the ten largest covering approximately 0.99%. The origin of this receptor is a man aged 25-45 years who received the YFV17D yellow fever vaccine. Sequencing used CD4+ T cells sorted from PBMCs, obtained on the day of the yellow fever booster vaccination.

The CDR3 loop reads CASSPTGGPMNTEAFF. CDR3 DNA: TGCGCCAGCAGTCCTACAGGGGGACCTATGAACACTGAAGCTTTCTTT. V gene TRBV5-1 combines with J gene TRBJ1-1; 8 nucleotides align to TRBD1. The CDR3 totals 16 residues. J was trimmed by 0 bases and V by 5 bases; bases with no gene match: 9. Germline V gene lookup returns CDR1 SGHRS and CDR2 YFSETQ.